This TCR beta chain was found in a study of blood T cell repertoires in COVID-19 (dated by TCRdb to 2020 to 2022). For the wider study: Samples covering the acute and convalescent phases of COVID-19 were provided by collaborators in the United States, Italy and Spain. The prospective study material was composed of cDNA or gDNA derived from T cells, B-cell-depleted T cells, or PBMCs. Subjects who had been exposed to COVID-19, were actively infected with it, or had recovered from it provided the deeply sampled blood TCRbeta repertoires that made up the dataset. A freely available public database, intended as a resource for researchers studying the immune response to SARS-CoV-2, is where the repertoires were released. The samples were drawn from two sources: the first 160 participants of the ongoing ImmuneRACE study, and 1,254 subjects contributed by 6 global collaborators. The sample metadata nearly always contained a de-identified subject ID, COVID-19 status, age in years and sex. Where HLA class I and class II types were available, the types were taken from metadata supplied by the sample provider, not from assay-based typing.

TCRbeta CDR3 regions were amplified from genomic DNA by means of the immunoSEQ Assay, a bias-controlled multiplex PCR. Per the source publication's procedure: The number of nucleated cells in each sample was estimated by amplification of reference gene primers within the assay. To quantify the absolute abundance of each unique TCRbeta CDR3 rearrangement, sequence reads were collapsed and filtered. For each sample, productive Simpson clonality was calculated as the square root of Simpson's diversity index over productive rearrangements. TCRdb mirrors the immuneACCESS table, restricted to in-frame sequences. Some clones are absent from its copies; in checked studies, under half trace to an unresolved V gene, and the reason for the others is unknown. That table furnishes V, J and clone size, whereas the DNA furnished D and trimming. The sample profile shows roughly 220,000 clones; 70% to 90% of them were found once. Roughly 14% of the sample is held by the ten biggest clonotypes.

On this clone: Its antigen remains undetermined. No quality values exist for individual bases; no much larger clone is one base distant.

Enrolling through a virtual design, the prospective study's participants ranged in age from roughly 18 to 95 years and lived across more than 20 United States geographic areas. To assign participants to cohorts, the prospective study relied on clinical history that participants themselves reported in a screening survey and a study questionnaire. In the prospective study, whole blood, serum and a nasopharyngeal or oropharyngeal swab were collected from each participant by mobile phlebotomists. Additional blood draws and questionnaires over a 2-month period could optionally be provided by prospective study participants. Before DNA extraction, prospective study blood samples were shipped either frozen or at room temperature. The study at large found these results: How much clinical and demographic metadata was included differed by source and by participant, and the metadata was provided uncurated.

This TCR was recovered from a woman in her forties or fifties with acute COVID-19. The source material was PBMCs or T cells enriched from blood (not recorded which).

The nucleotides are TGTGCCAGCAGCCAAGATTCAGGGCACTCTGGAAACACCATATATTTT. Its coded protein is CASSQDSGHSGNTIYF. The V and J genes are TRBV14 and TRBJ1-3; the D gene is perhaps TRBD1, from 5 matching bases. CDR1 and CDR2 are read off the germline V gene as SGHDN and FVKESK. The CDR3 measures 16 amino acids from cysteine to phenylalanine. The kept DNA is CDR3 alone, 48 bases in frame from the first base. Cut back by 0 bases and 0 bases, the V and J ends lie 9 bases apart. The CDR3 plus the reference TRBV14 and TRBJ1-3 genes for the other parts give the full variable domain: EAGVTQFPSHSVIEKGQTVTLRCDPISGHDNLYWYRRVMGKEIKFLLHFVKESKQDESGMPNNRFLAERTGGTYSTLKVQPAELEDSGVYFCASSQDSGHSGNTIYFGEGSWLTVV.